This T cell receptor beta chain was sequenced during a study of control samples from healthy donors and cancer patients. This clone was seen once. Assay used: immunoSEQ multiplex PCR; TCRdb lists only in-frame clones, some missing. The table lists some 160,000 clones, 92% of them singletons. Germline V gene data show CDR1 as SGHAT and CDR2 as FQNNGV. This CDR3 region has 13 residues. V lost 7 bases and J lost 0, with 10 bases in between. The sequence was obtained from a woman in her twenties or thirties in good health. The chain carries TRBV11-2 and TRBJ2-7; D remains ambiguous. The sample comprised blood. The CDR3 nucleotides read TGTGCCAGCACGTCGGGCATCTCCTACGAGCAGTACTTC. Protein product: CASTSGISYEQYF.